This T cell receptor beta chain was observed in a study of spatial heterogeneity in lung cancer (dated by TCRdb to the late 2010s). Notes on the research overall: More beta-chain than alpha-chain transcripts were consistently detected, likely reflecting higher beta-chain transcript abundance. In the raw uncorrected reads, each unique combination of TCR and UMI appeared more than ten times on average. In non-small cell lung cancer, the study made a quantitative comparison of TCR alpha and beta repertoires among multiple tumor regions, matched nontumor lung and blood. Nonsynonymous mutation counts, determined by whole-exome sequencing of tumor tissue, were related to features of the TCR repertoire. Both alpha and beta chains were TCR-sequenced in samples taken at surgery, namely 220 tumor regions, approximately 66 matched nontumor lung samples and approximately 58 PBMC samples. Overall results and qualifications from the work: Confirming at a functional level the hypothesis that regional TCRs recognize regional mutations was considered to require additional single-cell paired TCR alpha and beta sequencing. Ubiquitous expanded tumor TCRs showed up in blood more often at tumor resection than at routine follow-up.

Library preparation used 5' RACE. Instrument used: NextSeq 500. To allow correction of PCR and sequencing errors, the TCR library protocol tagged every TCR cDNA molecule with a unique molecular identifier. On the authors' methods: Decombinator tools were used for TCR identification, UMI-based error correction and CDR3 extraction. Expanded TCRs were defined as those above a frequency of 2 per 1,000, corresponding to the top 1% of the tumor frequency distribution. Rényi diversity was computed with the R vegan package after subsampling each repertoire 100 times to 5,000 TCRs. CDR3 similarity networks were built from amino acid triplet string-kernel similarity, with CDR3s being connected when pairwise similarity was above 0.82. TCRdb reran the public reads through fastp at Q25 and MiXCR, keeping productive beta chains. Identical CDR3 proteins give one entry, which carries the most common genes and DNA. The V and J calls here are based on TCRdb, not the publication. Here the sample has 50,000 to 75,000 distinct CDR3 sequences; roughly 6.4% occur a single time. The leading ten clones occupy roughly 14% of the sample.

This clonotype was counted at least ten times. Its antigen has not been determined. Base qualities are missing; no much larger clone stands one base away. The CDR3, from cysteine to phenylalanine, totals 15 residues. Of all the DNA, just the CDR3 is kept, 45 bases in frame from base 1. CDR1 and CDR2 are read off the germline V gene (reference sequence) as LGHDT and YNNKEL. A distance of 12 bases separates the germline ends of V and J, which lose 0 bases and 4 bases respectively. The meaning of the sample's time point label: sample taken at primary tumor resection. The donors were 60 to 80 patients from the lung TRACERx cohort who had early-stage, untreated non-small cell lung cancer. Without any cell sorting, TCR sequencing was performed on whole RNA extracted either from tumor and nontumor lung tissue or from cryopreserved PBMC samples. Only patients with enough RNA available from two or more tumor regions were chosen for TCR sequencing.

The chain was built from TRBV3-1 and TRBJ1-2, with the D gene not clear enough to name. This sample comprised PBMCs, obtained at surgery. The source of this sequence is a female donor with early-stage non-small cell lung cancer. The sequenced DNA is TGTGCCAGCAGCCAAGACGAAGCCTTTGGCTATGGCTACACCTTC. Its amino acids are CASSQDEAFGYGYTF.